This entry describes one T cell receptor beta chain. Its antigen remains unknown. Clones were sequenced by immunoSEQ multiplex PCR, and TCRdb holds only the in-frame ones, with some missing. This repertoire shows some 95,000 clones, around 92% found once; its top ten account for 0.51%. V was pared by 6 bases and J by 5 bases, with 16 bases between. CDR3 length: 15 residues. CDR1 LNHDA and CDR2 SQIVND come from the germline V gene (reference sequence). This sample is drawn from a study of OX40 agonist ivuxolimab in advanced cancers. Turning to the study itself: Every 2 weeks, patients got intravenous ivuxolimab at one of six dose levels (0.01-10 mg/kg).

The study's findings and limits: On average, CD8+ T cells showed a greater number of expanded clones than CD4+.

This sequence originates from an adult with an advanced solid tumor such as melanoma, head and neck, liver or kidney cancer. The sequences come from CD4+ or CD8+ T cells sorted from blood, collected in a trial of the OX40 agonist ivuxolimab. The V gene is TRBV19, the J gene TRBJ1-4, with D tentatively TRBD1 (5 bases). The CDR3 region has the DNA TGTGCCAGTAGCCCTGACAGACACGACAATGAAAAACTGTTTTTT. Translated, it gives CASSPDRHDNEKLFF.